This T cell receptor (beta chain) was observed in a study of cytomegalovirus exposure and HLA in healthy donors. Overall study results and limits: In a later analysis, most CMV-associated TCR beta chains appeared HLA-restricted. Both high specificity and high sensitivity reportedly marked the classifier's diagnosis of cytomegalovirus status. Cytomegalovirus-associated status was assigned to 164 TCR beta chains.

CDR3 size: 15 residues. V was pared by 5 bases and J by 2 bases, with 6 bases of the junction left unmatched. Germline V gene sequence: CDR1 MDHEN, CDR2 SYDVKM. Details on this clone: Its antigen is undetermined.

Researchers ran the PCR with 60 Vbeta and 13 Jbeta primers. Repertoires were generated with immunoSEQ multiplex PCR, while TCRdb's copy carries only in-frame clones and drops some. The sample lists tens of thousands of clones, 62% occurring once. This rearrangement joins TRBV28 to TRBJ2-1, with TRBD2 identical over 7 bases. The sample consisted of PBMCs. The receptor comes from a male donor in good health and CMV-seropositive. The CDR3 bases are TGTGCCAGCAGTCTAGGGACTACCACCTACAATGAGCAGTTCTTC. The encoded protein is CASSLGTTTYNEQFF.